Below are 16 T cell receptor beta chains sequenced from a single sample in a study of shared clonotypes between healthy human individuals. CD45RO-negative cells were positively selected for CCR7, leaving out terminally differentiated effector memory CD45RA+ cells. Sequenced by immunoSEQ multiplex PCR; TCRdb stores in-frame clones only, minus some. The sample includes around 2,000,000 clones, roughly 91% of them seen just once. Sequenced: naive CD8+ T cells from PBMCs. Source of these receptors: a man aged 18 to 29 in good health. Some clones in this sample may be carry-over from other donors' samples.

The J gene is TRBJ2-5, the V gene TRBV7-2, with a tentative D call TRBD1 (5 bases). This CDR3 contains 15 residues. Deletions cut 3 bases from V and 4 bases from J, with 15 bases between. The germline CDR1 and CDR2 sequences are SGHTA and FQGNSA. In nucleotides, the CDR3 is TGTGCCAGCAGCTTGGTGGGGCCTTTCCTAGAGACCCAGTACTTC. It encodes CASSLVGPFLETQYF. Based on the CDR3 plus reference TRBV7-2 and TRBJ2-5, the full variable domain is GAGVSQSPSNKVTEKGKDVELRCDPISGHTALYWYRQSLGQGLEFLIYFQGNSAPDKSGLPSDRFSAERTGGSVSTLTIQRTQQEDSAVYLCASSLVGPFLETQYFGPGTRLLVL.

The rearrangement uses TRBV19 and TRBJ2-2; no clear D gene. Between the trimmed V and J ends, which lost 0 bases and 7 bases, there was a span of 9 bases. The CDR3 runs to 14 residues. Germline loops: CDR1 LNHDA, CDR2 SQIVND (reference sequence). CDR3 in amino acids: CASSIDHFGGELFF. CDR3 coding DNA: TGTGCCAGTAGTATAGATCACTTCGGCGGGGAGCTGTTTTTT. Together with reference TRBV19 and TRBJ2-2, the CDR3 gives the full variable domain: DGGITQSPKYLFRKEGQNVTLSCEQNLNHDAMYWYRQDPGQGLRLIYYSQIVNDFQKGDIAEGYSVSREKKESFPLTVTSAQKNPTAFYLCASSIDHFGGELFFGEGSRLTVL.

About this clone itself: The sample carries other DNA sequences with the same CDR3. This rearrangement joins TRBV4-1 to TRBJ2-7, with TRBD2 as a possible D gene (6 bases). The CDR3 contains 14 residues. Trimming took off 1 base at V and 4 bases at J, with 11 bases between the two ends. The V gene's germline CDR1 is MGHRA and CDR2 YSYEKL. CDR3 sequence: CASSQVAGRYEQYF. CDR3 coding DNA: TGCGCCAGCAGCCAAGTGGCGGGACGATACGAGCAGTACTTC.

The J gene is TRBJ1-2, the V gene TRBV2, with a possible D match to TRBD1 (5 bases). V was trimmed by 9 bases and J by 4 bases, leaving 15 bases between them. Germline lookup yields CDR1 SNHLY and CDR2 FYNNEI. The CDR3 spans 13 residues. The CDR3 loop is CAREDTDPYGYTF. The CDR3 DNA sequence: TGTGCCAGAGAGGACACCGATCCCTATGGCTACACCTTC.

The chain couples TRBV5-1 to TRBJ2-7; D may be TRBD2 (5 bases). V lost 0 bases and J 2 bases, leaving 12 bases between the germline ends. CDR3 length: 15 residues. The V gene's germline CDR1 is SGHRS and CDR2 YFSETQ. The CDR3, as DNA: TGCGCCAGCAGCTTGGCCGGACGGGGAACCTACGAGCAGTACTTC. Translated, it gives CASSLAGRGTYEQYF.

Notes on this clone: Other nucleotide sequences from this sample produce the same CDR3. This chain joins TRBV6-5 and TRBJ2-5, with TRBD1 matching over 8 bases. V was clipped by 1 base and J by 5 bases; unmatched bases: 3. Germline CDR1 is MNHEY and CDR2 is SVGAGI. CDR3 length: 14 amino acids. The CDR3 nucleotides are TGTGCCAGCAGTTACTTCGGACAGGGCGAGACCCAGTACTTC. Translated: CASSYFGQGETQYF.

This chain links TRBV19 with TRBJ1-4; D gene uncertain. The CDR3 has 15 residues. V was shortened by 5 bases and J by 4 bases, with 14 bases between the two germline ends. Germline V lookup: CDR1 LNHDA, CDR2 SQIVND (reference sequence). The CDR3 spells CASSSKDGFNEKLFF. The DNA for the CDR3 is TGTGCCAGTAGTTCCAAGGACGGATTTAATGAAAAACTGTTTTTT.

V gene TRBV7-9 combines with J gene TRBJ2-3, with D unclear. V gave up 0 bases and J gave up 2 bases, with 3 bases separating them. Germline V lookup: CDR1 SEHNR, CDR2 FQNEAQ (reference sequence). The CDR3 is 13 residues long. CDR3 protein: CASSLAATDTQYF. In nucleotides, the CDR3 is TGTGCCAGCAGCTTAGCCGCCACAGATACGCAGTATTTT.

The V gene is TRBV7-3, the J gene TRBJ2-2; 7 positions agree with TRBD2. The CDR3 has 19 amino acids. With V trimmed by 5 bases and J by 4 bases, 19 bases remained unmatched. CDR1 and CDR2 from the germline V gene are SGHTA and FQGTGA. The CDR3 DNA is TGTGCCAGCAGCCCGAGCAGGGACTACCTTCGGCGAAGCACCGGGGAGCTGTTTTTT. As protein: CASSPSRDYLRRSTGELFF.

About this clone: Other DNA sequences in the same sample also yield this CDR3. The genes are TRBV28 and TRBJ1-1; D remains ambiguous. The germline CDR1 and CDR2 sequences are MDHEN and SYDVKM. Trimming left V 2 bases short and J 3 bases short, with 10 bases between. CDR3 length: 14 amino acids. The CDR3 DNA is TGTGCCAGCAGTTTAGGGCCAGGCGACACTGAAGCTTTCTTT. Its translation is CASSLGPGDTEAFF.

The J gene is TRBJ1-2, the V gene TRBV5-1; D remains ambiguous. The CDR3 length is 12 residues. The germline V gene has CDR1 SGHRS and CDR2 YFSETQ. Trimming cost V 2 bases and J 6 bases, with 8 bases left between them. The CDR3 spells CASSFAGNGYTF. In nucleotides, the CDR3 is TGCGCCAGCAGCTTCGCGGGCAATGGCTACACCTTC. The full variable domain, with the rest looked up from reference TRBV5-1 and TRBJ1-2, is KAGVTQTPRYLIKTRGQQVTLSCSPISGHRSVSWYQQTPGQGLQFLFEYFSETQRNKGNFPGRFSGRQFSNSRSEMNVSTLELGDSALYLCASSFAGNGYTFGSGTRLTVV.

The chain joins TRBV27 to TRBJ1-2; TRBD1 matches 9 bases. The CDR3 loop spans 16 amino acids. CDR1 and CDR2 from the germline V gene are MNHEY and SMNVEV (reference sequence). V trimming: 4 bases; J trimming: 2 bases; junction bases outside the gene matches: 8. In DNA form, the CDR3 reads TGTGCCAGCAGTTCGTCCCCCGGGACAGGGAACTATGGCTACACCTTC. This gives the protein CASSSSPGTGNYGYTF.

The chain employs TRBV27 and TRBJ2-7; TRBD1 or TRBD2 may be the D gene (5 bases each). CDR3 size: 16 residues. Trimming shortened V by 3 bases and J by 2 bases, and 17 bases separated the two germline ends. CDR1 and CDR2 from the germline V gene are MNHEY and SMNVEV (reference sequence). DNA for the CDR3: TGTGCCAGCAGTTTCTCCCTGGGACGGTTGGCCTACGAGCAGTACTTC. It encodes CASSFSLGRLAYEQYF.

The chain recombines TRBV27 with TRBJ2-7; D call uncertain. Per the germline V gene, CDR1 is MNHEY and CDR2 is SMNVEV (reference sequence). V shed 8 bases and J shed 2 bases, with 19 bases lying between them. The CDR3 totals 15 residues. CDR3 DNA: TGTGCCAGCGCCAACTCGGCTGTTCAGGCCTACGAGCAGTACTTC. This sequence encodes CASANSAVQAYEQYF.

The CDR3 DNA reads TGTGCCAGTAGTATAAGCCTTTTAGTGGGGTCTGGGGCCAACGTCCTGACTTTC. Its protein product is CASSISLLVGSGANVLTF. The chain links TRBV19 to TRBJ2-6; D remains ambiguous. This CDR3 contains 18 residues. Germline CDR1 reads LNHDA; CDR2 reads SQIVND (reference sequence). Trimming removed 2 bases at V and 1 base at J, with 15 bases between.

The rearrangement joins TRBV7-9 to TRBJ1-1, with TRBD1 identical over 10 bases. Germline CDR1 SEHNR, CDR2 FQNEAQ (reference sequence). With 5 bases clipped from V and 4 bases from J, the junction kept 7 bases outside the gene matches. CDR3 length: 15 amino acids. Here the CDR3 DNA reads TGTGCCAGCAGCCCTAAGACAGGGGGCGGCACTGAAGCTTTCTTT. This gives the protein CASSPKTGGGTEAFF.